What follows is one T cell receptor beta chain and its context. The data derive from a study of response to subunit inactivated influenza vaccine. TCRdb processed the RT-PCR reads anew with MiXCR; each CDR3 protein has one entry. The top ten hold about 1.9% of the sample, which has about half a million distinct CDR3 sequences, less than 30% seen once. This CDR3 has 14 amino acids. The germline V gene has CDR1 SQVTM and CDR2 ANQGSEA. The ends lost 7 bases at V and 5 bases at J; junction bases unmatched: 8. The gene calls are TRBV29-1 and TRBJ2-5, with 12 bases lining up with TRBD2. This receptor was taken from a man between 45 and 60 years old who received an inactivated influenza vaccine. Source: CD4+ T cells sorted from PBMCs, taken about 5 days after vaccination. The CDR3, as DNA: TGCAGCGGCCTACTAGCGGGAGGAGACGAGACCCAGTACTTC. This translates into CSGLLAGGDETQYF.